The T cell receptor beta chain under discussion was sequenced for a study of human T cells and chemical hapten exposure. TCRdb analysed the RACE reads with MiXCR anew, one entry per CDR3 protein. The repertoire holds around 160,000 distinct CDR3 sequences, with 13% to 15% as singletons. The V gene's germline CDR1 is SNHLY and CDR2 FYNNEI. V shed 8 bases, J shed 7 bases, and the junction held 7 bases outside the gene matches. The CDR3 has 12 amino acids. As to time point: patch test 1, 2 weeks after DPC sensitization. Treatment specified: therapeutic diphenylcyclopropenone sensitization with weekly scalp DPC.

V and J are TRBV2 and TRBJ2-5; 7 positions match TRBD1. The sample in question was whole blood, obtained in connection with sensitization to the hapten diphenylcyclopropenone (DPC). The receptor was derived from a woman aged 30 to 39 with alopecia areata. Some clones in this sample may be carry-over from other donors' samples. CDR3 loop: CASRTGPGTQYF. As DNA, the CDR3 is TGTGCCAGCCGGACAGGACCCGGGACCCAGTACTTC.